This record concerns one TCR beta chain sequence. Its antigen is still unknown. The assay was immunoSEQ multiplex PCR, and TCRdb's table has in-frame clones only and misses some. The sample contains over 95,000 clones, roughly 89% of which appear only once. The entry originates in a study of T cell responses to AZD1222 COVID-19 vaccine. V gave up 5 bases and J gave up 4 bases; unmatched junction bases: 5. This CDR3 comprises 14 residues. Germline CDR1 and CDR2: MDHEN and SYDVKM. Study findings and constraints: Elevations in Spike-specific TCR breadth and depth followed administration of two AZD1222 doses.

J is TRBJ2-1 and V is TRBV28; 7 positions agree with TRBD1. Specimen: peripheral blood, collected on day 0 of AZD1222 vaccination. This receptor was identified in an adult in good health. This CDR3 reads CASSAPGQYNEQFF. The CDR3 DNA is TGTGCCAGCAGTGCGCCGGGACAGTACAATGAGCAGTTCTTC.